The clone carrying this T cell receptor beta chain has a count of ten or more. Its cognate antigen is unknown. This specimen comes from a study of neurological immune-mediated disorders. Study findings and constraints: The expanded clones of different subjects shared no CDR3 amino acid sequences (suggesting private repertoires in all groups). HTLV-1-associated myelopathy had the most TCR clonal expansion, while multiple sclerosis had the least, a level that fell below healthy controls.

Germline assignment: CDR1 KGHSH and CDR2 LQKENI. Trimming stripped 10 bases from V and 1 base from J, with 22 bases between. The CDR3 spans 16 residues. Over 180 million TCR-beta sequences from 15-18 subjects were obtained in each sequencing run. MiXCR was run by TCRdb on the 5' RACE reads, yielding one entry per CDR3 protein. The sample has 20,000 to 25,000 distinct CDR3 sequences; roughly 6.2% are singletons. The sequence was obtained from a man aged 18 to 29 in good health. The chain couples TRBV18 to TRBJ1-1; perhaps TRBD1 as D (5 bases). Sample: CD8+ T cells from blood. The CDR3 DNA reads TGTGCCACCCTCTTCCCAGGGTTACGGGAGAACACTGAAGCTTTCTTT. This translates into CATLFPGLRENTEAFF.